This TCR beta chain was obtained from a study of STAT5B mutations in CD4+ large granular lymphocyte leukemia. Method: immunoSEQ multiplex PCR; TCRdb's copy keeps in-frame clones and lacks some. The sample includes about 35,000 clones, more than 65% seen only once; the top ten take approximately 2.2%. Broader study findings: Compared with healthy controls (2/35), patient top clones favored TRBV06 (8/27). No patients shared main leukemic clonotypes, though less than 30% appeared at low frequency elsewhere.

This CDR3 comprises 13 residues. Looked up from germline, CDR1 is SQVTM and CDR2 is ANQGSEA. V trimming: 3 bases; J trimming: 7 bases; junction bases outside the gene matches: 5. As to this clone: Its antigen is unknown.

V and J are TRBV29-1 and TRBJ1-2; TRBD1 matches at 10 bases. The sequenced sample was CD4+ T cells from blood buffy coats. This sequence originates from a human donor in good health. The CDR3 sequence: CSVERQGAGGYTF. As DNA, the CDR3 is TGCAGCGTTGAGCGACAGGGGGCAGGTGGCTACACCTTC.